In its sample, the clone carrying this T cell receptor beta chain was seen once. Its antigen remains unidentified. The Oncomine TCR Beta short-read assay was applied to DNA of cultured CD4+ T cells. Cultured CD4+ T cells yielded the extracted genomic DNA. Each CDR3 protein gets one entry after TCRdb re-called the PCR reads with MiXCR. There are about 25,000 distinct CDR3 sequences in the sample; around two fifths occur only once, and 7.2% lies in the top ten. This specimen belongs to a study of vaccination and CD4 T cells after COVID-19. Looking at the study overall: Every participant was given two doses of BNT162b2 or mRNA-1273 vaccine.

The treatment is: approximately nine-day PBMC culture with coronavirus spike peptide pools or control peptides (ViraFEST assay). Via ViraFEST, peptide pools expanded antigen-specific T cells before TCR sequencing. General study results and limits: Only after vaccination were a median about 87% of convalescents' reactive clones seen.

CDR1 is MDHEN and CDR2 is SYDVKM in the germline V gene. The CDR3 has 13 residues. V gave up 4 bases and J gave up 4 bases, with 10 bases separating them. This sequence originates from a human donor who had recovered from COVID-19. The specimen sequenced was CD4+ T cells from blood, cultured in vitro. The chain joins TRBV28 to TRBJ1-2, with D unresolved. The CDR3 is CASSSRTGYGYTF. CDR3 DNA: TGTGCCAGCAGTTCCAGGACTGGCTATGGCTACACCTTC.